Listed below are T cell receptor beta chains from one sample, sequenced in a study of blood T cell repertoires in COVID-19. TCRdb's table, derived via immunoSEQ multiplex PCR, lists solely in-frame clones and lacks some. The sample lists a few hundred thousand clones, 80% to 90% occurring once. The sequenced sample consisted of peripheral blood. Receptor source: a man aged 18 to 35 who had recovered from COVID-19. Both conserved end residues are part of each CDR3. Each record gives: J gene, V gene, clone size, D gene, CDR3 DNA, CDR3 protein. D genes are given only for firm matches. Clone size is stated in some rows and not others, as once, few, many or a class when expanded.

j_call: TRBJ1-6; v_call: TRBV4-2; clone_size: -; d_call: -; cdr3_nt: TGTGCCAGCAGCCAAGAGGGGTCCGGGAACACTAATTCACCCCTCCACTTT; cdr3_aa: CASSQEGSGNTNSPLHF
j_call: TRBJ2-5; v_call: TRBV12-3/TRBV12-4; clone_size: -; d_call: TRBD2; cdr3_nt: TGTGCCAGCAGTCAAACCGCGGGGGTCCCTCACTTC; cdr3_aa: CASSQTAGVPHF
j_call: TRBJ2-7; v_call: TRBV4-2; clone_size: -; d_call: TRBD1; cdr3_nt: TGTGCCAGCAGCCAAGAAGGGGGCCGGGGCGAGCAGTACTTC; cdr3_aa: CASSQEGGRGEQYF
j_call: TRBJ1-1; v_call: TRBV28; clone_size: many; d_call: -; cdr3_nt: TGTGCCACCCGGGACACTGAAGCTTTCTTT; cdr3_aa: CATRDTEAFF
j_call: TRBJ1-4; v_call: TRBV25-1; clone_size: -; d_call: -; cdr3_nt: TGTGCCAGCAGCACAACGGGGGGAGGGACGACTAATGAAAAACTGTTTTTT; cdr3_aa: CASSTTGGGTTNEKLFF
j_call: TRBJ2-5; v_call: TRBV5-4; clone_size: -; d_call: TRBD2; cdr3_nt: TGTGCCAGCAGCTTGCGTAGCGGGAGACAAGAGACCCAGTACTTC; cdr3_aa: CASSLRSGRQETQYF
j_call: TRBJ2-7; v_call: TRBV19; clone_size: -; d_call: -; cdr3_nt: TGTGCCAGTAGTATGGGCTTCGGAGGCGAGCAGTACTTC; cdr3_aa: CASSMGFGGEQYF
j_call: TRBJ2-7; v_call: TRBV6-2/TRBV6-3; clone_size: -; d_call: TRBD1; cdr3_nt: TGTGCCAGCAGCCCCGGGACAGCGATTACCTACGAGCAGTACTTC; cdr3_aa: CASSPGTAITYEQYF
j_call: TRBJ1-1; v_call: TRBV9; clone_size: -; d_call: -; cdr3_nt: TGTGCCAGCAACCTACTGGGGGGAAGCACTGAAGCTTTCTTT; cdr3_aa: CASNLLGGSTEAFF
j_call: TRBJ2-3; v_call: TRBV19; clone_size: -; d_call: -; cdr3_nt: TGTGCCAGTAGTATACAGGGCACAGATACGCAGTATTTT; cdr3_aa: CASSIQGTDTQYF
j_call: TRBJ1-3; v_call: TRBV4-1; clone_size: once; d_call: -; cdr3_nt: TGCGCCAGCAGCCAAGAGGGGGGACTCTCTGGAAACACCATATATTTT; cdr3_aa: CASSQEGGLSGNTIYF
j_call: TRBJ1-2; v_call: TRBV27; clone_size: few; d_call: TRBD1; cdr3_nt: TGTGCCAGCAGTTTGTTCGACAGGGGAGTCGAGGGCTACACCTTC; cdr3_aa: CASSLFDRGVEGYTF
j_call: TRBJ2-1; v_call: TRBV19; clone_size: -; d_call: -; cdr3_nt: TGTGCCAGTAGTATACGGGAGCTCTACAATGAGCAGTTCTTC; cdr3_aa: CASSIRELYNEQFF
j_call: TRBJ1-5; v_call: TRBV6-2/TRBV6-3; clone_size: few; d_call: TRBD1; cdr3_nt: TGTGCCAGCAGTTACCAACAGGGGGCTCAGCCCCAGCATTTT; cdr3_aa: CASSYQQGAQPQHF
j_call: TRBJ2-7; v_call: TRBV5-8; clone_size: -; d_call: -; cdr3_nt: TGTGCCAGCAGCACCAGCGTATCCGAGCAGTACTTC; cdr3_aa: CASSTSVSEQYF
j_call: TRBJ1-6; v_call: TRBV6-5; clone_size: -; d_call: -; cdr3_nt: TGTGCCAGCAGTCCTCGGGGGGGTCGGAATTCACCCCTCCACTTT; cdr3_aa: CASSPRGGRNSPLHF
j_call: TRBJ2-1; v_call: TRBV9; clone_size: -; d_call: -; cdr3_nt: TGTGCCAGCAGCGTAGTATCGCGGGGTGAGCAGTTCTTC; cdr3_aa: CASSVVSRGEQFF
j_call: TRBJ1-6; v_call: TRBV7-9; clone_size: -; d_call: -; cdr3_nt: TGTGCCAGCAGCTTACAGGGAAGTAATTCACCCCTCCACTTT; cdr3_aa: CASSLQGSNSPLHF
j_call: TRBJ1-1; v_call: TRBV2; clone_size: -; d_call: -; cdr3_nt: TGTGCCAGCAGGGCCACAGGGAACACTGAAGCTTTCTTT; cdr3_aa: CASRATGNTEAFF
j_call: TRBJ1-1; v_call: TRBV18; clone_size: -; d_call: TRBD1; cdr3_nt: TGTGCCAGCCGGGACAGGGGGCAGAGCACTGAAGCTTTCTTT; cdr3_aa: CASRDRGQSTEAFF
j_call: TRBJ1-6; v_call: TRBV4-1; clone_size: -; d_call: TRBD1; cdr3_nt: TGCGCCAGCAGCCAAGCTGGGACAGGGGATTCACCCCTCCACTTT; cdr3_aa: CASSQAGTGDSPLHF
j_call: TRBJ2-7; v_call: TRBV9; clone_size: -; d_call: -; cdr3_nt: TGTGCCAGCAGCGTAGGAGGCGGGATCTCCTACGAGCAGTACTTC; cdr3_aa: CASSVGGGISYEQYF
j_call: TRBJ2-1; v_call: TRBV12-3/TRBV12-4; clone_size: -; d_call: TRBD2; cdr3_nt: TGTGCCAGCAGTTTATACACCGGGACTAGTATACTCTTC; cdr3_aa: CASSLYTGTSILF
j_call: TRBJ1-2; v_call: TRBV18; clone_size: once; d_call: -; cdr3_nt: TGTGCCAGCTCACCACCGCAGGGAACTTCCTATGGCTACACCTTC; cdr3_aa: CASSPPQGTSYGYTF
j_call: TRBJ2-1; v_call: TRBV27; clone_size: once; d_call: TRBD2; cdr3_nt: TGTGCCAGCAGTTCAGTACTAGCGGGAGACAGGGCGGATGAGCAGTTCTTC; cdr3_aa: CASSSVLAGDRADEQFF
j_call: TRBJ2-2; v_call: TRBV29-1; clone_size: -; d_call: TRBD1; cdr3_nt: TGCAGCGTCCCCCTCAAAGGCCGAGGACAGGGTTTGAACACCGGGGAGCTGTTTTTT; cdr3_aa: CSVPLKGRGQGLNTGELFF
j_call: TRBJ2-1; v_call: TRBV2; clone_size: once; d_call: -; cdr3_nt: TGTGCCAGCAGTGAAGGCTTCGGGATCGGCTCCTACAATGAGCAGTTCTTC; cdr3_aa: CASSEGFGIGSYNEQFF
j_call: TRBJ2-1; v_call: TRBV18; clone_size: few; d_call: TRBD2; cdr3_nt: TGTGCCAGCTCACCACCGCGGGGAGGGAGCAATGAGCAGTTCTTC; cdr3_aa: CASSPPRGGSNEQFF
j_call: TRBJ2-7; v_call: TRBV7-2; clone_size: -; d_call: -; cdr3_nt: TGTGCCAGCAGCTTAAACCCAGGAAGCTCCTACGAGCAGTACTTC; cdr3_aa: CASSLNPGSSYEQYF
j_call: TRBJ2-1; v_call: TRBV14; clone_size: -; d_call: TRBD1; cdr3_nt: TGTGCCAGCAGCCACCGGGACAGGCTTTACAATGAGCAGTTCTTC; cdr3_aa: CASSHRDRLYNEQFF
j_call: TRBJ1-2; v_call: TRBV5-8; clone_size: -; d_call: -; cdr3_nt: TGTGCCAGCAGCTTGGCAGCAGCGCTAGACTATGGCTACACCTTC; cdr3_aa: CASSLAAALDYGYTF
j_call: TRBJ1-6; v_call: TRBV6-6; clone_size: once; d_call: TRBD1; cdr3_nt: TGTGCCAGCAGTTACTTGTGGACAGGGGTGAATTCACCCCTCCACTTT; cdr3_aa: CASSYLWTGVNSPLHF
j_call: TRBJ2-2; v_call: TRBV27; clone_size: -; d_call: -; cdr3_nt: TGTGCCAGCAGTATCACAGGGTCAACCGGGGAGCTGTTTTTT; cdr3_aa: CASSITGSTGELFF
j_call: TRBJ2-7; v_call: TRBV6-2/TRBV6-3; clone_size: -; d_call: -; cdr3_nt: TGTGCCAGCAGCCCCCCAGGCTACGAGCAGTACTTC; cdr3_aa: CASSPPGYEQYF
j_call: TRBJ1-2; v_call: TRBV5-1; clone_size: -; d_call: -; cdr3_nt: TGCGCCAGCAGCACCGCCCCGGGGGACTATGGCTACACCTTC; cdr3_aa: CASSTAPGDYGYTF
j_call: TRBJ1-2; v_call: TRBV19; clone_size: -; d_call: TRBD1; cdr3_nt: TGTGCCAGTAGGGTGACAGGGGACTATGGCTACACCTTC; cdr3_aa: CASRVTGDYGYTF
j_call: TRBJ2-7; v_call: TRBV20-1; clone_size: -; d_call: -; cdr3_nt: TGCAGTGCTAGTGAGGAGCTGTTCAACTACGAGCAGTACTTC; cdr3_aa: CSASEELFNYEQYF
j_call: TRBJ1-6; v_call: TRBV30; clone_size: -; d_call: TRBD1; cdr3_nt: TGTGCCTGGAACCCGGACAGGGGTAATTCACCCCTCCACTTT; cdr3_aa: CAWNPDRGNSPLHF
j_call: TRBJ2-1; v_call: TRBV4-1; clone_size: -; d_call: -; cdr3_nt: TGCGCCAGCAGCCAAGATCCCATTATTTGGGCCGCCTACAATGAGCAGTTCTTC; cdr3_aa: CASSQDPIIWAAYNEQFF
j_call: TRBJ2-5; v_call: TRBV5-1; clone_size: -; d_call: TRBD2; cdr3_nt: TGCGCCAGCAGTTTAGCGGGAGCGCAAGAGACCCAGTACTTC; cdr3_aa: CASSLAGAQETQYF
j_call: TRBJ1-3; v_call: TRBV2; clone_size: -; d_call: -; cdr3_nt: TGTGCCAGCAGTGTGGGCCGAAGCTCTGGAAACACCATATATTTT; cdr3_aa: CASSVGRSSGNTIYF
j_call: TRBJ2-5; v_call: TRBV5-1; clone_size: -; d_call: -; cdr3_nt: TGCGCCAGCAGCTTGGGGGGACATACGCAAGAGACCCAGTACTTC; cdr3_aa: CASSLGGHTQETQYF
j_call: TRBJ2-3; v_call: TRBV6-6; clone_size: -; d_call: TRBD2; cdr3_nt: TGTGCCAGCAGTCTTAACGAGAAAATAGGGACTAGCGGTACGGACAGCACAGATACGCAGTATTTT; cdr3_aa: CASSLNEKIGTSGTDSTDTQYF